This is a list of T cell receptor beta chains from one sample in a study of T cell responses to AZD1222 COVID-19 vaccine. Sequencing was performed with immunoSEQ multiplex PCR; in TCRdb, only in-frame clones are kept and a portion is missing. The sample contains 40,000 to 55,000 clones, over 85% of which appear only once. The input for sequencing was peripheral blood, taken 28 days after the second AZD1222 dose. The source is an adult who received the AZD1222 COVID-19 vaccine. Both conserved end residues are part of each CDR3. Fields, in order: V gene, J gene, clone size, D gene, CDR3 DNA, CDR3 protein. D genes are given only for firm matches. Expanded clones are given a class, and other clones once, few, many or no size at all.

v_call: TRBV5-4
j_call: TRBJ2-3
clone_size: .
d_call: TRBD2
cdr3_nt: TGTGCCAGCAGCCCGGGGAGCGGGAGGCCTAGCACAGATACGCAGTATTTT
cdr3_aa: CASSPGSGRPSTDTQYF

v_call: TRBV6-5
j_call: TRBJ2-7
clone_size: .
d_call: TRBD1
cdr3_nt: TGTGCCAGCAGTTACTCGACAGGGGTCGACTACGAGCAGTACTTC
cdr3_aa: CASSYSTGVDYEQYF

v_call: TRBV19
j_call: TRBJ2-2
clone_size: .
d_call: .
cdr3_nt: TGTGCCAGTAGTATAGGGTTTGAGGACGGGGAGCTGTTTTTT
cdr3_aa: CASSIGFEDGELFF

v_call: TRBV9
j_call: TRBJ2-3
clone_size: .
d_call: .
cdr3_nt: TGTGCCAGCAGCGCCACAGATACGCAGTATTTT
cdr3_aa: CASSATDTQYF

v_call: TRBV14
j_call: TRBJ2-2
clone_size: once
d_call: TRBD2
cdr3_nt: TGTGCCAGCAGCCAAGTTGCCGGGACTAGCGGGAGGCGGGGGACCGGGGAGCTGTTTTTT
cdr3_aa: CASSQVAGTSGRRGTGELFF

v_call: TRBV28
j_call: TRBJ2-1
clone_size: few
d_call: .
cdr3_nt: TGTGCCAGCAGTCTCGGGGCCGGGTGGACGTACAATGAGCAGTTCTTC
cdr3_aa: CASSLGAGWTYNEQFF

v_call: TRBV20-1
j_call: TRBJ1-3
clone_size: .
d_call: .
cdr3_nt: TGCAGTGCTAGTAGCGGGTTTTCAGCTCACTCTGGAAACACCATATATTTT
cdr3_aa: CSASSGFSAHSGNTIYF

v_call: TRBV6-5
j_call: TRBJ1-6
clone_size: .
d_call: .
cdr3_nt: TGTGCCAGCATGAGGGGGGTCTCCTATAATTCACCCCTCCACTTT
cdr3_aa: CASMRGVSYNSPLHF

v_call: TRBV28
j_call: TRBJ1-5
clone_size: .
d_call: TRBD1
cdr3_nt: TGTGCCAGCAATCTTGGACAGGTGAGACACCAGCCCCAGCATTTT
cdr3_aa: CASNLGQVRHQPQHF

v_call: TRBV27
j_call: TRBJ1-1
clone_size: .
d_call: .
cdr3_nt: TGTGCCAGCGGGGGGAGGAAAGGCGCTGAAGCTTTCTTT
cdr3_aa: CASGGRKGAEAFF

v_call: TRBV19
j_call: TRBJ2-7
clone_size: .
d_call: .
cdr3_nt: TGTGCCAGTAGTCCTGGACCGGCGCGGGAGCAGTACTTC
cdr3_aa: CASSPGPAREQYF

v_call: TRBV29-1
j_call: TRBJ2-1
clone_size: .
d_call: TRBD2
cdr3_nt: TGCAGCGTGGCACCCGGACTAGCGGGCAATGAGCAGTTCTTC
cdr3_aa: CSVAPGLAGNEQFF

v_call: TRBV7-2
j_call: TRBJ2-7
clone_size: .
d_call: TRBD2
cdr3_nt: TGTGCCAGCAGCTTAACAAGGGTAGCGGGAGAAGGCTACGAGCAGTACTTC
cdr3_aa: CASSLTRVAGEGYEQYF

v_call: TRBV6-5
j_call: TRBJ2-7
clone_size: .
d_call: .
cdr3_nt: TGTGCCAGCAGTTACGGACCGCGCCGGGGAACCTACGAGCAGTACTTC
cdr3_aa: CASSYGPRRGTYEQYF

v_call: TRBV5-4
j_call: TRBJ1-5
clone_size: .
d_call: .
cdr3_nt: TGTGCCAGCAGCGTGGACGGCCACCTTAATCAGCCCCAGCATTTT
cdr3_aa: CASSVDGHLNQPQHF

v_call: TRBV10-2
j_call: TRBJ1-1
clone_size: .
d_call: .
cdr3_nt: TGCGCCAGCAGTAAGCTACCCGTACAGCTGAACAAGAACACTGAAGCTTTCTTT
cdr3_aa: CASSKLPVQLNKNTEAFF

v_call: TRBV11-3
j_call: TRBJ2-1
clone_size: .
d_call: .
cdr3_nt: TGTGCCAGCAGCCATGAAGGGACGAGCTCCTACAATGAGCAGTTCTTC
cdr3_aa: CASSHEGTSSYNEQFF

v_call: TRBV5-8
j_call: TRBJ1-1
clone_size: .
d_call: .
cdr3_nt: TGTGCCAGCAGCTTGGTCTCGGCTTTCTTT
cdr3_aa: CASSLVSAFF

v_call: TRBV18
j_call: TRBJ2-1
clone_size: .
d_call: TRBD1
cdr3_nt: TGTGCCAGCTCACCCGACAGGGGAAACTACAATGAGCAGTTCTTC
cdr3_aa: CASSPDRGNYNEQFF

v_call: TRBV5-1
j_call: TRBJ1-1
clone_size: .
d_call: .
cdr3_nt: TGCGCCAGCAGCTTGGGCTCTGAGTTGAACACTGAAGCTTTCTTT
cdr3_aa: CASSLGSELNTEAFF